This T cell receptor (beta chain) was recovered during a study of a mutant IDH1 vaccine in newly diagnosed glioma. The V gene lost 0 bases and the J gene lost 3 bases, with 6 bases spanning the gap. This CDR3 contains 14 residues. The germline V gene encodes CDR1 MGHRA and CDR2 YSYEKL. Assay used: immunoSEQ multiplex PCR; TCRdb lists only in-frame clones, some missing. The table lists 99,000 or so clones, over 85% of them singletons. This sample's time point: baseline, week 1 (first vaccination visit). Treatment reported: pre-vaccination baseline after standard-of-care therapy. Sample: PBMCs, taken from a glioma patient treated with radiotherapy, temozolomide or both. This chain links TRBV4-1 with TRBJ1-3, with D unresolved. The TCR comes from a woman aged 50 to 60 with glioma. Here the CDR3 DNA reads TGCGCCAGCAGCCAAGAGGAACTTGGAAACACCATATATTTT. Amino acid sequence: CASSQEELGNTIYF.